This TCR beta chain was captured by sequencing in a study of blood T cell repertoires in COVID-19. Turning to the study itself: Acute-phase and convalescent COVID-19 samples originated in the United States, Italy and Spain. T cells, B-cell-depleted T cells, or PBMCs supplied cDNA or gDNA.

Details on this clone: One end of the junction fails to match germline, which may point to a read error.

In the original workflow: By means of reference gene primer amplification, nucleated cell counts were estimated. Clones were sequenced by immunoSEQ multiplex PCR, and TCRdb holds only the in-frame ones, with some missing. D and trimming come from the DNA, and the V and J calls and clone size come from that table. The sample holds around 130,000 clones, 70% to 90% seen once. CDR1 WSHSY and CDR2 SAAADI come from the germline V gene. The CDR3 loop spans 17 amino acids. Specimen: peripheral blood. This sequence joins TRBV10-2 and TRBJ2-2, with TRBD1 identical over 10 bases. This sequence was found in a human donor in a cohort sampled during active COVID-19. The CDR3 bases are TGCGCCAGCAGTGAGGACAGGGGGCTTAAACCCACCGGGGAGCTGTCTTTT. It encodes CASSEDRGLKPTGELSF.